A single sample gave rise to the 28 T cell receptor beta chains below, sequenced in a study of tumour-infiltrating T cells in Burkitt lymphoma. The data were produced by immunoSEQ multiplex PCR, yet TCRdb's version contains in-frame clones alone and is incomplete. The profile shows around 50,000 clones, less than 40% of them singletons. Sample: tumor tissue. Receptors were obtained from a human donor with Burkitt lymphoma.

V and J are TRBV19 and TRBJ1-2, with 7 bases lining up with TRBD1. V shed 5 bases, J shed 7 bases, and the junction held 16 bases outside the gene matches. Germline V gene lookup returns CDR1 LNHDA and CDR2 SQIVND (reference sequence). CDR3 length: 16 residues. The CDR3 DNA is TGTGCCAGTAGTCGACAGGGATTGAGTACCGGCGGTGGCTACACCTTC. Translating it yields CASSRQGLSTGGGYTF.

A few counts support this clone. J is TRBJ2-7 and V is TRBV6-5, with D perhaps being TRBD1 or TRBD2 (5 bases each). Germline-derived CDR1 and CDR2 are MNHEY and SVGAGI. The CDR3 is 12 residues long. With 6 bases removed from V and 0 bases from J, the gap between germline ends came to 6 bases. CDR3 amino acids: CASRRGSYEQYF. CDR3 DNA: TGTGCCAGCAGGAGGGGCTCCTACGAGCAGTACTTC.

As concerns this clone: A junction boundary mismatches the germline segment, possibly from a read error. The chain employs TRBV15 and TRBJ2-2; D is possibly TRBD2 (5 bases). Germline CDR1 is LNHNV and CDR2 is YYDKDF (reference sequence). This CDR3 contains 8 residues. CDR3 sequence: CVTSGRFF. The CDR3 bases are TGTGTCACCAGCGGTAGGTTTTTT.

V gene TRBV6-6 combines with J gene TRBJ1-4; maybe TRBD1 (5 bases). V was trimmed by 6 bases and J by 6 bases, leaving 11 bases between them. Per the germline V gene, CDR1 is MNHNY and CDR2 is SVGAGI (reference sequence). The CDR3 runs 13 residues. The DNA for the CDR3 is TGTGCCAGCAGCCCGGGACCGCATGAAAAACTGTTTTTT. This encodes CASSPGPHEKLFF.

The J gene is TRBJ2-3, the V gene TRBV5-1; no clear D gene. This CDR3 is built from 12 residues. V lost 5 bases and J 4 bases, leaving 8 bases between the germline ends. From germline, CDR1 is SGHRS and CDR2 YFSETQ. DNA for the CDR3: TGCGCCAGCAGGATAGTGGCAGATACGCAGTATTTT. Its protein is CASRIVADTQYF.

The chain couples TRBV30 to TRBJ2-7; tentative D call: TRBD1 (5 bases). In germline, CDR1 is GTSNPN, CDR2 SVGIG (reference sequence). V was trimmed by 8 bases and J by 0 bases, leaving 29 bases between them. The CDR3 is made up of 18 amino acids. The CDR3 reads CAGNSGPGFSRASYEQYF. The CDR3 region has the DNA TGTGCCGGAAATTCAGGGCCGGGTTTTTCTCGCGCCTCCTACGAGCAGTACTTC. The variable domain in full, with the rest retrieved from reference TRBV30 and TRBJ2-7, is SQTIHQWPATLVQPVGSPLSLECTVEGTSNPNLYWYRQAAGRGLQLLFYSVGIGQISSEVPQNLSASRPQDRQFILSSKKLLLSDSGFYLCAGNSGPGFSRASYEQYFGPGTRLTVT.

CDR3 region: CASSSSGKAKNIQYF. Written as DNA, the CDR3 is TGTGCCAGCAGCTCCTCAGGGAAAGCCAAAAACATTCAGTACTTC. This chain uses TRBV7-7 with TRBJ2-4; D might be TRBD1 (5 bases). The germline V gene has CDR1 SSHAT and CDR2 FNYEAQ (reference sequence). V lost 4 bases and J lost 0, with 10 bases in between. The CDR3 consists of 15 residues.

This clone was observed a handful of times. The chain links TRBV30 to TRBJ1-4; TRBD1 matches 7 bases. Per the germline V gene, CDR1 is GTSNPN and CDR2 is SVGIG (reference sequence). The CDR3 is made up of 13 amino acids. Losses at the gene ends were 2 bases for V and 8 bases for J; bases not matched to a gene: 5. The CDR3 loop is CAWSLNRGEKLFF. The CDR3 DNA reads as TGTGCCTGGAGTCTAAACAGGGGCGAAAAACTGTTTTTT.

The V gene is TRBV9, the J gene TRBJ1-3; 7 positions agree with TRBD1. Germline CDR1 and CDR2: SGDLS and YYNGEE. The ends lost 0 bases at V and 0 bases at J; junction bases unmatched: 6. CDR3 size: 17 residues. The CDR3 coding sequence is TGTGCCAGCAGCGTAGGCCCGACAGGGAACTCTGGAAACACCATATATTTT. Its protein is CASSVGPTGNSGNTIYF.

The rearrangement links TRBV5-1 to TRBJ2-5; the D gene is possibly TRBD2 (5 bases). Trimming took 0 bases from V and 0 from J, leaving 9 bases between them. Germline assignment: CDR1 SGHRS and CDR2 YFSETQ. This CDR3 has 15 residues. This CDR3 is CASSLGAGHQETQYF. CDR3 nucleotides: TGCGCCAGCAGCTTGGGGGCGGGCCACCAAGAGACCCAGTACTTC.

The chain has TRBV5-4 and TRBJ1-6; 11 nucleotides agree with TRBD1. Germline V gene sequence: CDR1 SGHNT, CDR2 YYREEE (reference sequence). This CDR3 is built from 16 residues. V lost 0 bases and J lost 6; bases outside the gene matches: 2. CDR3 in amino acids: CASSLGGTGGNSPLHF. The CDR3 nucleotides read TGTGCCAGCAGCTTGGGGGGGACAGGGGGTAATTCACCCCTCCACTTT.

The chain uses TRBV25-1 and TRBJ1-4; D gene ambiguous. Germline CDR1 and CDR2: MGHDK and SYGVNS. V was clipped by 4 bases and J by 7 bases, with 16 bases between them. CDR3 length: 15 residues. CDR3 bases: TGTGCCAGCAGTGTGGGTGGCGTTTTAAGTGAAAAACTGTTTTTT. It specifies CASSVGGVLSEKLFF.

The chain couples TRBV7-9 to TRBJ2-3; D may be TRBD1 or TRBD2 (6 bases each). CDR1 is SEHNR and CDR2 is FQNEAQ in the germline V gene (reference sequence). Trimming took 7 bases from V and 8 from J, leaving 16 bases between them. The CDR3 has 13 amino acids. CDR3 nucleotide sequence: TGTGCCAGCACGAAGGACAGCGGGCGTACGCAGTATTTT. Translating it yields CASTKDSGRTQYF.

This clone was seen more than once but under ten times. The chain is built from TRBV27 and TRBJ2-6; D unclear. The length of the CDR3 is 14 residues. Germline V gene data show CDR1 as MNHEY and CDR2 as SMNVEV (reference sequence). Trimming took 5 bases from V and 0 from J, leaving 5 bases between them. CDR3: CASSPSSGANVLTF. The CDR3 DNA follows: TGTGCCAGCAGTCCCAGCTCTGGGGCCAACGTCCTGACTTTC.

The CDR3 bases are TGTGCCAGTTCCCGGGGGGGCCCAGATACGCAGTATTTT. Translation: CASSRGGPDTQYF. This chain joins TRBV2 and TRBJ2-3; the match to TRBD2 covers 8 bases. J lost 4 bases, V lost 9 bases, and 6 bases had no gene match. Looked up from germline, CDR1 is SNHLY and CDR2 is FYNNEI. The CDR3 has 13 residues.

V usage is TRBV7-9 and J usage is TRBJ2-3, with TRBD2 as a possible D gene (6 bases). This CDR3 contains 14 residues. In germline, CDR1 is SEHNR, CDR2 FQNEAQ (reference sequence). With 6 bases removed from V and 0 bases from J, the gap between germline ends came to 10 bases. For the CDR3, the DNA is TGTGCCAGCAGGCACGGGACTAGCACAGATACGCAGTATTTT. It encodes CASRHGTSTDTQYF.

V and J are TRBV5-1 and TRBJ2-7; D is uncertain. The germline CDR1 and CDR2 sequences are SGHRS and YFSETQ. The CDR3 spans 12 residues. Between the trimmed V and J ends, which lost 3 bases and 7 bases, there was a span of 11 bases. DNA for the CDR3: TGCGCCAGCAGCTATACCACCCGGGAGCAGTACTTC. Translation: CASSYTTREQYF.

The chain carries TRBV5-6 and TRBJ1-1, with unresolved D. V was pared by 0 bases and J by 1 base, with 7 bases between. The CDR3 extends over 14 amino acids. Per germline, CDR1 SGHDT and CDR2 YYEEEE. The CDR3 DNA is TGTGCCAGCAGCTTGGGCGCGGGGAACACTGAAGCTTTCTTT. Amino acids: CASSLGAGNTEAFF.

This clone was recorded a few times. The gene calls are TRBV7-9 and TRBJ2-3; maybe TRBD2 (7 bases). This CDR3 has 15 amino acids. Germline-derived CDR1 and CDR2 are SEHNR and FQNEAQ (reference sequence). Trimming took 5 bases from V and 0 from J, leaving 12 bases between them. The CDR3 reads CASSRGAPSTDTQYF. Here the CDR3 DNA reads TGTGCCAGCAGCCGGGGGGCCCCTAGCACAGATACGCAGTATTTT.

This clone showed up just once. V is TRBV18 and J is TRBJ2-3; D gene unclear. Germline V gene data show CDR1 as KGHSH and CDR2 as LQKENI. Trimming removed 3 bases from V and 6 bases from J, with 13 bases in between. The CDR3 spans 14 residues. The CDR3 region is CASSPPGLSDTQYF. CDR3 coding DNA: TGTGCCAGCTCACCGCCAGGTCTTTCTGATACGCAGTATTTT.

The chain has TRBV9 and TRBJ2-1; the D is unclear. V was clipped by 2 bases and J by 5 bases, with 8 bases between them. Per the germline V gene, CDR1 is SGDLS and CDR2 is YYNGEE. This CDR3 is 13 amino acids long. The CDR3 here is CASSVKGNNEQFF. CDR3 DNA sequence: TGTGCCAGCAGCGTGAAAGGGAACAATGAGCAGTTCTTC.

The chain links TRBV29-1 to TRBJ2-3, with D uncertain. Germline loops: CDR1 SQVTM, CDR2 ANQGSEA. This CDR3 contains 12 residues. The V and J ends lost 6 bases and 0 bases respectively, with 7 bases between them. The DNA for the CDR3 is TGCAGCGTAATGAGTAGCACAGATACGCAGTATTTT. Its translation: CSVMSSTDTQYF.

The CDR3 spells CASSLGDRLTYGYTF. In DNA form, the CDR3 reads TGTGCCAGCAGTTTAGGGGACCGACTCACCTATGGCTACACCTTC. The chain is built from TRBV28 and TRBJ1-2, with D possibly being TRBD1 (5 bases). V lost 2 bases and J 4 bases, leaving 14 bases between the germline ends. Germline-derived CDR1 and CDR2 are MDHEN and SYDVKM. This CDR3 is 15 amino acids long.

Here the CDR3 reads CASSQVGPSGQGSDWDEKLFF. DNA of the CDR3: TGCGCCAGCAGCCAAGTTGGCCCCTCGGGACAGGGTTCCGATTGGGATGAAAAACTGTTTTTT. The chain recombines TRBV4-1 with TRBJ1-4; TRBD1 aligns across 9 bases. CDR1 MGHRA and CDR2 YSYEKL come from the germline V gene. This CDR3 has 21 amino acids. V dropped 1 base and J dropped 6; count of bases not matched to a gene: 21.

This chain links TRBV7-9 with TRBJ1-2, with D perhaps matching TRBD1 (6 bases). CDR1 and CDR2 (germline): SEHNR, FQNEAQ (reference sequence). The CDR3 is 14 residues long. V lost 1 base to trimming and J lost 5 bases, with 11 bases between them. The CDR3 spells CASSLGRTAYGYTF. DNA of the CDR3: TGTGCCAGCAGCTTAGGGAGGACAGCATATGGCTACACCTTC.

This clone was detected a few times. The V and J genes are TRBV4-1 and TRBJ1-4, with 8 nucleotides matching TRBD1. Germline CDR1 MGHRA, CDR2 YSYEKL. The CDR3 consists of 15 residues. Germline trimming cut 6 bases from V and 7 bases from J; bases unmatched to any gene: 10. In nucleotides, the CDR3 is TGCGCCAGCAGTCCCTCAGGGGGCGCGGGTGAAAAACTGTTTTTT. The encoded protein is CASSPSGGAGEKLFF.

This clone appeared a few times. V gene TRBV5-6 combines with J gene TRBJ1-6, with 7 nucleotides matching TRBD1. With 4 bases clipped from V and 9 bases from J, the junction kept 7 bases outside the gene matches. CDR1 is SGHDT, CDR2 YYEEEE, per germline. The CDR3 consists of 14 residues. CDR3 in amino acids: CASSETGQVSPLHF. DNA of the CDR3: TGTGCCAGCAGCGAGACAGGGCAGGTTTCACCCCTCCACTTT.

This clone was seen more than once but under ten times. The rearrangement uses TRBV19 and TRBJ1-5, with a possible D match to TRBD1 (5 bases). Trimming cost V 0 bases and J 1 base, with 7 bases left between them. Germline V lookup: CDR1 LNHDA, CDR2 SQIVND (reference sequence). The CDR3 has 15 residues. The CDR3 region has the DNA TGTGCCAGTAGTATAGACAGGGAGAGCAATCAGCCCCAGCATTTT. Translated, it gives CASSIDRESNQPQHF. Supplemented by reference TRBV19 and TRBJ1-5, the full variable domain reads DGGITQSPKYLFRKEGQNVTLSCEQNLNHDAMYWYRQDPGQGLRLIYYSQIVNDFQKGDIAEGYSVSREKKESFPLTVTSAQKNPTAFYLCASSIDRESNQPQHFGDGTRLSIL.